This T cell receptor beta chain was observed in a study of T-cell memory formation after mild COVID-19. Study-wide results and limits: Prior to infection, memory already included some responding clones, suggesting cross-reactive memory joined.

Each CDR3 protein gets one entry after TCRdb re-called the 5' RACE reads with MiXCR. This sample carries hundreds of thousands of distinct CDR3 sequences, over 15% of them seen once, and the ten largest clones take 3.5%. This clonotype turned up a few times. What it binds is unknown. Germline lookup yields CDR1 MNHNY and CDR2 SVGAGI (reference sequence). Deletions cut 2 bases from V and 5 bases from J, with 12 bases between. The CDR3 extends over 14 amino acids. The receptor was derived from a man in his late teens or twenties who had mild COVID-19 (a few samples of this study predate the infection). Cell type and time point are not known. Sequenced: PBMCs or a T cell subset sorted from them (not recorded which). This chain connects TRBV6-6 to TRBJ2-5; possibly TRBD1 or TRBD2 for D (6 bases each). CDR3 DNA sequence: TGTGCCAGCAGTTACGACGGGGGCCGGGAGACCCAGTACTTC. The encoded protein is CASSYDGGRETQYF.